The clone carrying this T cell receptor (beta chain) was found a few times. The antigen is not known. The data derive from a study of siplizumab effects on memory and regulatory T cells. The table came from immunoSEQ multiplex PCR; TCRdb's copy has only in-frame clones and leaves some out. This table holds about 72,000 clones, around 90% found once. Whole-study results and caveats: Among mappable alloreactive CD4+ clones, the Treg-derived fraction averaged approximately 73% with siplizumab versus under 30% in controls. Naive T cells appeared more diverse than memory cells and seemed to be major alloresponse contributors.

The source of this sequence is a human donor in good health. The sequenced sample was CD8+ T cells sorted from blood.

Here the CDR3 reads CASSILTGNEQYF. The CDR3 DNA is TGTGCCAGTAGTATATTGACAGGCAACGAGCAGTACTTC. This chain links TRBV19 with TRBJ2-7, with D possibly TRBD1 on 6 matching bases. The CDR3 totals 13 residues. V was trimmed by 2 bases and J by 5 bases, leaving 10 bases between them. Germline V gene lookup returns CDR1 LNHDA and CDR2 SQIVND (reference sequence).